The T cell receptor beta chain described here comes from a study of cytomegalovirus exposure and HLA in healthy donors. Study-wide background: The 120 or so validation repertoires, a later analysis reported, used the same platform as the 666 first-cohort repertoires.

The method was immunoSEQ multiplex PCR; TCRdb's version includes in-frame clones alone and lacks a portion of them. Here the sample spans about 240,000 clones, around 85% being singletons. This CDR3 has 14 amino acids. V shed 7 bases, J shed 3 bases, and the junction held 12 bases outside the gene matches. The germline CDR1 and CDR2 sequences are SQVTM and ANQGSEA. This chain connects TRBV29-1 to TRBJ2-7, with TRBD2 identical over 7 bases. The TCR comes from a woman in her 30s in good health and CMV-seropositive. Sample: PBMCs. In DNA form, the CDR3 reads TGCAGCGCTATCCCCGAAACTAGCGTCTACGAGCAGTACTTC. Translated, it gives CSAIPETSVYEQYF.